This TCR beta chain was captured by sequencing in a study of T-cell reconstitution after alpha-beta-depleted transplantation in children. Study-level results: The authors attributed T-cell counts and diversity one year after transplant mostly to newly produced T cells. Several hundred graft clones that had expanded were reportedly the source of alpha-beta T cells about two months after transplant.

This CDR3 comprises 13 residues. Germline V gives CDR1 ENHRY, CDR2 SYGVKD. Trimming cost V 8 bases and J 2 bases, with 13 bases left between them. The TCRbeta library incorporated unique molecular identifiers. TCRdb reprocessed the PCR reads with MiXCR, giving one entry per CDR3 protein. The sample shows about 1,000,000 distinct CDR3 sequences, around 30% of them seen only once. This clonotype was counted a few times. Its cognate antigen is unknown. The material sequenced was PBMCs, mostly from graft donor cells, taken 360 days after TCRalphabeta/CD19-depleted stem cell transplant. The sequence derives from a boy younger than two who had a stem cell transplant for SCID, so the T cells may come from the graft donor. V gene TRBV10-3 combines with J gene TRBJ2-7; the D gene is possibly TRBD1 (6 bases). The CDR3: CAIWAGDTYEQYF. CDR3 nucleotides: TGTGCCATCTGGGCAGGGGACACCTACGAGCAGTACTTC.